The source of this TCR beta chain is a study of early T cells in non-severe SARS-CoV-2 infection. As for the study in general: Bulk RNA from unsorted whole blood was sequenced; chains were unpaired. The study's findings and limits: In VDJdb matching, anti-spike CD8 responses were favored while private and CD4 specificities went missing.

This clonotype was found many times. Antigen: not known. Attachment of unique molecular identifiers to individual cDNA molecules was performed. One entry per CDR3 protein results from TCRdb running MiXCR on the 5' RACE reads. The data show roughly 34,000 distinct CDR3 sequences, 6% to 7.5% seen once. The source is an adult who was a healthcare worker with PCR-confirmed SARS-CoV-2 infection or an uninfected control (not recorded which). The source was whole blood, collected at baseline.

In nucleotides, the CDR3 is TGTGCCACCAGCAGGGCTAGCGGATCCTACAATGAGCAGTTCTTC. It specifies CATSRASGSYNEQFF. The chain is built from TRBV15 and TRBJ2-1; 7 bases fit TRBD2. The CDR3 totals 15 residues. J was trimmed by 1 base and V by 3 bases; bases with no gene match: 3. Germline assignment: CDR1 LNHNV and CDR2 YYDKDF (reference sequence).